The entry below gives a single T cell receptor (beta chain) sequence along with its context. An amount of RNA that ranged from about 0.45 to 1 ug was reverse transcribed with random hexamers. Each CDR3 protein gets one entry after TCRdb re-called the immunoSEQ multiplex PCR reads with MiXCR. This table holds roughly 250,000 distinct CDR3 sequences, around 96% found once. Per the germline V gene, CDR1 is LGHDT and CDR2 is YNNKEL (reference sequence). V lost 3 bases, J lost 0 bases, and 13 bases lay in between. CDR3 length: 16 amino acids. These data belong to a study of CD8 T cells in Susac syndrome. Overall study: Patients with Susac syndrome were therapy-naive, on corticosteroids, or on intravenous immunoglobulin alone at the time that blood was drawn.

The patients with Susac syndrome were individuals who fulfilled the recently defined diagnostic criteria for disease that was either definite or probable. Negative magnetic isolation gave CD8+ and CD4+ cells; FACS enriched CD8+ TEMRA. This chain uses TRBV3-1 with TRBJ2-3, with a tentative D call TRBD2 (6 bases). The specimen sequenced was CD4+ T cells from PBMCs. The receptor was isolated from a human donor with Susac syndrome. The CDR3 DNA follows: TGTGCCAGCAGCCATCATCCGGGACTTAGCACAGATACGCAGTATTTT. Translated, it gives CASSHHPGLSTDTQYF.